This record covers a single TCR beta chain. Its matching antigen is unknown. This CDR3 is built from 12 residues. V lost 0 bases, J lost 5 bases, and 4 bases lay in between. Germline CDR1 is SGHAT and CDR2 is FQNNGV. The data stem from a study of cytomegalovirus exposure and HLA in healthy donors. Study-wide findings and caveats: High specificity and sensitivity for cytomegalovirus status were reported for the classifier.

Researchers ran the PCR with 60 Vbeta and 13 Jbeta primers. Produced via immunoSEQ multiplex PCR; TCRdb's table is partial and in-frame only. This sample yields approximately 110,000 clones, of which roughly 80% are seen a single time; around 7.7% belongs to the top ten. The clonotype originates from a woman between 45 and 65 years old in good health and CMV-seropositive. J is TRBJ2-5 and V is TRBV11-2; D call uncertain. The sequenced sample was PBMCs. DNA of the CDR3: TGTGCCAGCAGCTTAGATCTGGAGACCCAGTACTTC. Translated: CASSLDLETQYF.